This note documents a single T cell receptor (beta chain) sequence. This clonotype was seen ten or more times. Its cognate antigen has yet to be identified. No clone much larger than this one lies a single base away; base qualities are absent. Ficoll-Paque density gradient centrifugation was the method used to isolate PBMCs. The data are from a study of T-cell memory formation after mild COVID-19 (dated by TCRdb to 2020 to 2022). Regarding the research as a whole: TCR sequence clusters from the two donors were largely donor specific. T-cell clones expanding and contracting after mild COVID-19 in two donors were tracked by longitudinal TCRalpha and TCRbeta repertoire sequencing. Two young, previously healthy adult volunteers made up the cohort, one male and one female. Results and caveats for the whole study, not just this receptor: Clones contracting from day 15 to 85 had balanced CD4/CD8 phenotypes, while a second wave expanding from day 15 to 37 was biased towards CD4+. Only two mild cases were covered in the study, and larger cohorts including severe cases with pre-infection samples were considered necessary. Contracting CD4+ clones turned up mainly in the CM and EM memory subsets, whereas EMRA was where CD8+ clones were enriched. SARS-CoV-2 specificity of the second-wave clones peaking on day 37 was not confirmed. The detection of some responding clones in pre-infection memory suggests that pre-existing cross-reactive memory T cells joined the SARS-CoV-2 response.

The instrument given in TCRdb is Illumina NovaSeq 6000. cDNA libraries for TCRalpha and TCRbeta were prepared by 5'RACE using constant-segment primers, with sample barcodes and unique molecular identifiers added. RNA was extracted from every sample with Trizol reagent. Libraries were amplified in two PCR steps, with a second sample barcode and Illumina TruSeq adapters added in the second step. Sequencing of the libraries was done on an Illumina NovaSeq, producing 2 x 150 bp paired-end reads. Processing in the source paper ran as follows. The reads were demultiplexed and collapsed into UMI-guided consensus sequences using migec v1.2.7. Using mixcr v2.1.11, UMI consensuses were aligned to TRA and TRB V and J templates and then assembled into clonotypes. Expanded or contracted clonotypes were those called significant by both edgeR and NoisET, with noise models trained on biological replicates. For edgeR calls, the cutoffs were a false discovery rate-adjusted p below 0.01 and a log2 fold-change threshold of 1. As an exploratory analysis of dynamics, PCA with hierarchical clustering was applied to max-normalized trajectories of the 1000 most abundant clonotypes. Separately sequenced CD4+ and CD8+ repertoires were used to assign the CD4 or CD8 phenotype of responding clones. The public sequencing data were trimmed at Q25 with fastp and processed into clonotypes with MiXCR by TCRdb, which kept only in-frame beta chains. Rows with a matching CDR3 protein are joined into one entry that keeps the most common DNA and genes. What appears here as the V and J calls and clone size reflects TCRdb's work, not the paper's. The sample table shows just under 350,000 distinct CDR3 sequences, and approximately 12% are seen once. About a fifth of the sample lies in the top ten.

From the cysteine through the phenylalanine, the CDR3 covers 17 amino acids. Only the CDR3 DNA is retained, 51 bases long and in frame from the first base. V and J lose 0 bases and 1 base, and a span of 14 bases separates them. CDR1 and CDR2 are read off the germline V gene as MNHEY and SVGAGI. Recombination linked TRBV6-5 to TRBJ2-3; the D gene identity is not certain. Sequences were obtained from PBMCs or a T cell subset sorted from them (not recorded which). The sequence was obtained from a man younger than 35 who had mild COVID-19 (a few samples of this study predate the infection). The sample titles of this study are shuffled in the database, so cell type and time point are left out; the donor was told from shared clones. The CDR3 sequence is CASSYSSGSHGTDTQYF. The DNA is TGTGCCAGCAGTTACTCATCGGGTTCCCATGGCACAGATACGCAGTATTTT.